This TCR beta chain was captured by sequencing in a study of OX40 agonist ivuxolimab in advanced cancers. Background on the study: Clinicians treated patients with ivuxolimab, an agonistic anti-OX40 (CD134) antibody. Study observations and caveats: On average, CD8+ T cells showed a greater number of expanded clones than CD4+.

This CDR3 has 11 amino acids. Trimming cost V 4 bases and J 5 bases, with 4 bases left between them. Prior autoimmune disease or systemic immunosuppression barred patients. Libraries were prepared by immunoSEQ multiplex PCR; TCRdb keeps only in-frame clonotypes and omits some of them. The sample carries approximately 91,000 clones, more than 75% recorded once. Concerning this clone itself: The antigen remains undetermined.

The material sequenced was CD4+ or CD8+ T cells sorted from blood, taken in a trial of the OX40 agonist ivuxolimab. The V and J genes are TRBV23-1 and TRBJ2-3; D unclear. TRBV23-1 falls under the ORF class, with uncertain function. This receptor was taken from an adult with an advanced solid tumor such as melanoma, head and neck, liver or kidney cancer. CDR3 coding DNA: TGCGCCAGCAGTCGTGTAGATACGCAGTATTTT. It is translated as CASSRVDTQYF.